Each of the 10 T cell receptor beta chains below was sequenced from the same sample in a study of blood T cell repertoires in COVID-19. Assay: immunoSEQ multiplex PCR; the TCRdb copy retains only in-frame clones and omits some. The data hold nearly 60,000 clones, with 85% to 90% observed a single time. Input material: peripheral blood. All receptors derive from a middle-aged man with active COVID-19.

This rearrangement joins TRBV5-1 to TRBJ2-1; TRBD1 matches 7 bases. V lost 4 bases to trimming and J lost 5 bases; unmatched junction nucleotides: 6. The CDR3 sequence is 14 residues long. Germline V gives CDR1 SGHRS, CDR2 YFSETQ. This chain's CDR3 is CASSLPGTDNEQFF. The CDR3 nucleotides are TGCGCCAGCAGCCTACCCGGGACAGACAATGAGCAGTTCTTC.

This clone was counted only a few times. The chain uses TRBV6-5 and TRBJ1-2; D might be TRBD1 (6 bases). V lost 2 bases to trimming and J lost 8 bases, with 12 bases between them. This CDR3 has 13 amino acids. The germline V gene has CDR1 MNHEY and CDR2 SVGAGI. CDR3 nucleotide sequence: TGTGCCAGCAGTTACCGGCAGGGACACGGCTACACCTTC. It encodes CASSYRQGHGYTF.

The chain is built from TRBV24-1 and TRBJ1-2; D not resolved. Germline CDR1 and CDR2: KGHDR and SFDVKD. V lost 5 bases and J lost 6, with 6 bases in between. The CDR3 is made up of 11 amino acids. The CDR3 loop reads CATSAGNGYTF. The CDR3 DNA follows: TGTGCCACCAGTGCGGGGAATGGCTACACCTTC.

This chain uses TRBV12-3 or TRBV12-4 with TRBJ2-1; D is uncertain. The CDR3 spans 11 residues. The V end was cut by 3 bases, the J end by 7 bases, with 4 bases between. The CDR3 here is CASSFGNEQFF. CDR3 DNA: TGTGCCAGCAGTTTCGGGAATGAGCAGTTCTTC.

The genes are TRBV9 and TRBJ2-1; possibly TRBD1 for D (5 bases). This CDR3 contains 12 residues. V was cut by 0 bases and J by 7 bases, with 5 bases left in between. In germline, CDR1 is SGDLS, CDR2 YYNGEE. The CDR3 region has the DNA TGTGCCAGCAGCGTAGAGGGGAATGAGCAGTTCTTC. This codes for CASSVEGNEQFF.

The DNA for the CDR3 is TGTGCCAGCAGGCGACAGGGGAGCAATCAGCCCCAGCATTTT. Protein: CASRRQGSNQPQHF. This rearrangement joins TRBV28 to TRBJ1-5; 8 nucleotides agree with TRBD1. CDR3 size: 14 residues. V lost 6 bases and J lost 1; bases outside the gene matches: 2. Germline loops: CDR1 MDHEN, CDR2 SYDVKM.

This chain joins TRBV18 and TRBJ2-3; possibly TRBD2 for D (6 bases). The germline V gene has CDR1 KGHSH and CDR2 LQKENI. This CDR3 is 14 amino acids long. V was trimmed by 3 bases and J by 2 bases, leaving 9 bases between them. The CDR3 DNA follows: TGTGCCAGCTCACCTGCGGGGCTCACAGATACGCAGTATTTT. It is translated as CASSPAGLTDTQYF.

This chain links TRBV6-5 with TRBJ1-1; possibly TRBD1 for D (5 bases). CDR1 and CDR2 (germline): MNHEY, SVGAGI. This CDR3 comprises 13 residues. Between the trimmed V and J ends, which lost 4 bases and 5 bases, there was a span of 11 bases. This CDR3 is CASSSVGGTEAFF. The CDR3 coding sequence is TGTGCCAGCAGTTCCGTGGGGGGAACTGAAGCTTTCTTT.

J is TRBJ2-1 and V is TRBV5-4, with TRBD2 matching over 12 bases. Unmatched junction bases numbered 8, after V lost 3 bases and J lost 4 bases. This CDR3 contains 17 residues. From germline, CDR1 is SGHNT and CDR2 YYREEE (reference sequence). CDR3 in amino acids: CASSSRLAGVRYNEQFF. CDR3 nucleotides: TGTGCCAGCAGCTCGAGACTAGCGGGAGTTCGATACAATGAGCAGTTCTTC.

The chain recombines TRBV6-5 with TRBJ1-5, with D possibly matching TRBD1 (6 bases). V was trimmed by 4 bases and J by 7 bases, leaving 11 bases between them. CDR1 is MNHEY and CDR2 is SVGAGI in the germline V gene. CDR3 length equals 13 residues. CDR3 sequence (DNA): TGTGCCAGCAGTTCCAGGGGAGGGCAGCCCCAGCATTTT. The encoded protein is CASSSRGGQPQHF.